One sample yielded the 12 T cell receptor beta chains listed below, sequenced in a study of identical twins. TCRdb called the 5' RACE reads again in MiXCR, with one record for every CDR3 protein. This table holds around 160,000 distinct CDR3 sequences, around 3.5% found once. Sequencing was performed on memory T cells sorted from blood. The origin of the receptors is a man younger than 35 in good health.

This clonotype has a count of ten or more. The chain couples TRBV25-1 to TRBJ1-5; 7 bases fit TRBD1. The length of the CDR3 is 13 residues. Germline-derived CDR1 and CDR2 are MGHDK and SYGVNS. V dropped 6 bases and J dropped 7; count of bases not matched to a gene: 6. Here the CDR3 DNA reads TGTGCCAGCAGACACAGGGGTTACCAGCCCCAGCATTTT. Translating it yields CASRHRGYQPQHF.

This clonotype was counted ten times or more. This chain joins TRBV15 and TRBJ1-1; D uncertain. Germline V gene sequence: CDR1 LNHNV, CDR2 YYDKDF (reference sequence). The length of the CDR3 is 12 residues. The ends were cut back, 1 base at V and 6 bases at J, with 6 bases in the middle. In DNA form, the CDR3 reads TGTGCCACCAGCAGAGCCGCTTCTGAAGCTTTCTTT. Translated, it gives CATSRAASEAFF.

Many counts were recorded for this clonotype. The chain uses TRBV4-3 and TRBJ2-1; TRBD2 matches at 15 bases. The germline gives CDR1 LGHNA, CDR2 YSLEER. The CDR3 consists of 16 residues. With V trimmed by 4 bases and J by 7 bases, 5 bases remained unmatched. CDR3 coding DNA: TGCGCCAGCAGCCGCGGGACTAGCGGGGGGCGGAATGAGCAGTTCTTC. As protein: CASSRGTSGGRNEQFF.

Comments on this clonotype: Just one base apart from a much larger clone, this may be a read error. The rearrangement joins TRBV7-8 to TRBJ2-7; 7 bases are shared with TRBD1. The CDR3 consists of 13 residues. Germline V lookup: CDR1 SGHVS, CDR2 FQNEAQ. V shed 10 bases, J shed 5 bases, and the junction held 11 bases outside the gene matches. The CDR3 DNA is TGTGCCACAACCGGGACAGAGTCCCACGAGCAGTACTTC. This gives the protein CATTGTESHEQYF.

This clonotype occurred many times. The rearrangement joins TRBV9 to TRBJ2-2; 8 bases map to TRBD1. This CDR3 has 15 residues. Trimming removed 2 bases from V and 7 bases from J; junction bases left unmatched: 7. Germline-derived CDR1 and CDR2 are SGDLS and YYNGEE. CDR3 in DNA: TGTGCCAGCAGCGTTGACAGGGGAACGGTCGGGGAGCTGTTTTTT. Translated, it gives CASSVDRGTVGELFF.

This clonotype was observed at least ten times. The chain couples TRBV10-3 to TRBJ2-5; TRBD1 matches at 8 bases. The V gene's germline CDR1 is ENHRY and CDR2 SYGVKD. Trimming at V came to 6 bases and at J to 2 bases, leaving 8 bases not matched to a gene. The CDR3 runs 15 residues. CDR3 bases: TGTGCCATCAGAGCGGACAGGGTATCGCAAGAGACCCAGTACTTC. This sequence encodes CAIRADRVSQETQYF.

The sample holds many counts of this clonotype. V and J are TRBV7-8 and TRBJ2-5; 9 bases match TRBD2. J gave up 5 bases and V 10 bases, and 8 bases lay outside the gene matches. This CDR3 has 13 residues. Per the germline V gene, CDR1 is SGHVS and CDR2 is FQNEAQ. The CDR3 loop is CATHLAGVETQYF. DNA for the CDR3: TGTGCCACCCACTTAGCGGGAGTGGAGACCCAGTACTTC.

This clonotype was observed at least ten times. The rearrangement uses TRBV7-6 and TRBJ2-7; D is perhaps TRBD1 (5 bases). The CDR3 consists of 13 residues. Germline CDR1 and CDR2: SGHVS and FNYEAQ. The V gene lost 4 bases and the J gene lost 0 bases, with 7 bases spanning the gap. The CDR3 sequence is CASSSDTSYEQYF. DNA of the CDR3: TGTGCCAGCAGCTCGGACACCTCCTACGAGCAGTACTTC.

This clonotype was observed at least ten times. The V gene is TRBV7-2, the J gene TRBJ2-5; D not certain. Germline V lookup: CDR1 SGHTA, CDR2 FQGNSA. Trimming shortened V by 5 bases and J by 1 base, and 14 bases separated the two germline ends. CDR3 length equals 15 residues. The CDR3 DNA reads TGTGCCAGCAGCACCGCTACAGCACCCCAAGAGACCCAGTACTTC. It encodes CASSTATAPQETQYF.

This clonotype showed up many times. V is TRBV28 and J is TRBJ2-2; D remains unclear. This CDR3 contains 13 residues. The germline CDR1 and CDR2 sequences are MDHEN and SYDVKM. Trimming removed 7 bases at V and 0 bases at J, with 6 bases between. CDR3 nucleotides: TGTGCCAGCACACCGACGAACACCGGGGAGCTGTTTTTT. Protein sequence: CASTPTNTGELFF.

CDR3 sequence reads: CASSNMAGGKGNYGYTF. CDR3 coding DNA: TGTGCCAGCAGCAATATGGCAGGGGGAAAAGGGAACTATGGCTACACCTTC. The J gene is TRBJ1-2, the V gene TRBV21-1; the tabulated D call, TRBD1, remains unverified against the DNA. TRBV21-1 is deemed a pseudogene. The CDR3 covers 17 residues.

This clonotype was counted a few times. This chain connects TRBV3-1 to TRBJ1-1; 8 nucleotides align to TRBD1. Germline V lookup: CDR1 LGHDT, CDR2 YNNKEL (reference sequence). The CDR3 runs to 14 residues. The V segment lost 2 bases and the J segment 8 bases; nucleotides outside the gene matches: 7. CDR3 region: CASSQHGQGVEAFF. For the CDR3, the DNA is TGTGCCAGCAGCCAACACGGACAGGGCGTAGAAGCTTTCTTT.